Presented here are 26 T cell receptor beta chains from one specimen sequenced in a study of technical replicates of blood from a handful of donors. Only in-frame clones appear in the TCRdb table, and some are missing; sequencing was by immunoSEQ multiplex PCR. The data contain 60,000 to 85,000 clones, around 97% of them singletons. Source material: T cells isolated from PBMCs. Source of these receptors: a human donor in good health.

The V gene is TRBV2, the J gene TRBJ1-5, with D hard to call. The V end was cut by 4 bases, the J end by 5 bases, with 12 bases between. CDR1 SNHLY and CDR2 FYNNEI come from the germline V gene. The CDR3 is 14 residues long. The CDR3 bases are TGTGCCAGCAGTGCCGGTCTCGGAGATCAGCCCCAGCATTTT. It specifies CASSAGLGDQPQHF.

The chain combines TRBV7-9 with TRBJ2-5; D remains unclear. Trimming removed 4 bases from V and 5 bases from J, with 17 bases in between. This CDR3 has 15 residues. Looked up from germline, CDR1 is SEHNR and CDR2 is FQNEAQ (reference sequence). The CDR3 region is CASSYGSGLEETQYF. DNA for the CDR3: TGTGCCAGCAGCTACGGATCGGGTCTCGAGGAGACCCAGTACTTC.

The rearrangement uses TRBV29-1 and TRBJ1-2; 8 bases match TRBD1. Germline CDR1 and CDR2: SQVTM and ANQGSEA. This CDR3 is 13 amino acids long. V gave up 7 bases and J gave up 0 bases; unmatched junction bases: 4. The CDR3 spells CSAPQGANYGYTF. CDR3 in DNA: TGCAGCGCGCCACAGGGGGCTAACTATGGCTACACCTTC.

This chain links TRBV10-3 with TRBJ1-4, with 7 positions matching TRBD1. The CDR3 runs 13 residues. J gave up 7 bases and V 10 bases, and 9 bases lay outside the gene matches. Germline CDR1 ENHRY, CDR2 SYGVKD. The CDR3 DNA follows: TGTGCCAGCCGAGACAGGGCAGGTGAAAAACTGTTTTTT. Encoded protein: CASRDRAGEKLFF.

J is TRBJ2-7 and V is TRBV4-2, with a tentative D call TRBD2 (6 bases). Looked up from germline, CDR1 is LGHNA and CDR2 is YNFKEQ. V lost 1 base, J lost 2 bases, and 18 bases lay in between. This CDR3 is built from 17 residues. The CDR3, as DNA: TGTGCCAGCAGCCAAGGACCTGGGGAGGCCAAGCCCTACGAGCAGTACTTC. Translated: CASSQGPGEAKPYEQYF.

The chain recombines TRBV9 with TRBJ2-1, with D perhaps TRBD2 (6 bases). The V gene lost 6 bases and the J gene lost 6 bases, with 19 bases spanning the gap. Germline loops: CDR1 SGDLS, CDR2 YYNGEE. The CDR3 contains 15 residues. The CDR3 sequence is CASTRSAGLGNEQFF. The CDR3 bases are TGTGCCAGCACCAGGAGCGCGGGGTTAGGCAATGAGCAGTTCTTC.

This chain uses TRBV25-1 with TRBJ2-2, with 7 nucleotides matching TRBD2. This CDR3 has 15 residues. With V trimmed by 2 bases and J by 6 bases, 6 bases remained unmatched. Germline loops: CDR1 MGHDK, CDR2 SYGVNS. CDR3 amino acids: CASSERGLGPGELFF. Here the CDR3 DNA reads TGTGCCAGCAGTGAACGTGGACTAGGACCCGGGGAGCTGTTTTTT. Full variable domain (remainder filled in from reference TRBV25-1 and TRBJ2-2): EADIYQTPRYLVIGTGKKITLECSQTMGHDKMYWYQQDPGMELHLIHYSYGVNSTEKGDLSSESTVSRIRTEHFPLTLESARPSHTSQYLCASSERGLGPGELFFGEGSRLTVL.

V and J are TRBV13 and TRBJ2-3; D ambiguous. This CDR3 spans 14 amino acids. CDR1 and CDR2 (germline): PRHDT, FYEKMQ (reference sequence). The germline V and J ends were trimmed by 3 bases and 0 bases, with 7 bases remaining between them. The CDR3 nucleotides are TGTGCCAGCAGCTTCGGTACTAGCACAGATACGCAGTATTTT. It yields the protein CASSFGTSTDTQYF.

The V gene is TRBV18, the J gene TRBJ2-3; tentatively, D is TRBD2 (5 bases). Germline assignment: CDR1 KGHSH and CDR2 LQKENI. The V end was cut by 1 base, the J end by 4 bases, with 9 bases between. This CDR3 has 14 amino acids. This chain's CDR3 is CASSPQGVSDTQYF. The CDR3 DNA is TGTGCCAGCTCACCACAGGGAGTCTCAGATACGCAGTATTTT.

The chain joins TRBV19 to TRBJ1-2; a weak D match, TRBD1 (6 bases). Germline values: CDR1 LNHDA, CDR2 SQIVND (reference sequence). Trimming stripped 3 bases from V and 8 bases from J, with 16 bases between. The CDR3 extends over 14 amino acids. CDR3 bases: TGTGCCAGTAGTATGTATGGGACATTTGACGGCTACACCTTC. It codes for CASSMYGTFDGYTF.

This rearrangement joins TRBV6-1 to TRBJ2-5; perhaps TRBD2 as D (6 bases). Between the trimmed V and J ends, which lost 3 bases and 4 bases, there was a span of 12 bases. The CDR3 consists of 14 residues. CDR1 is MNHNS, CDR2 SASEGT, per germline. The CDR3 is CASSDWGDGETQYF. CDR3 nucleotides: TGTGCCAGCAGTGATTGGGGGGATGGAGAGACCCAGTACTTC.

The J gene is TRBJ1-2, the V gene TRBV4-1, with 8 bases identical to TRBD1. The V gene end was trimmed by 3 bases and the J gene end by 5 bases; junction bases not matched to a gene: 2. This CDR3 comprises 13 residues. Germline-derived CDR1 and CDR2 are MGHRA and YSYEKL. CDR3 sequence: CASSHRTGYGYTF. In nucleotides, the CDR3 is TGCGCCAGCAGCCATAGGACAGGGTATGGCTACACCTTC.

The chain employs TRBV4-1 and TRBJ2-7, with 7 bases fitting TRBD2. The junction had 12 bases not matched to a gene; V was cut back by 2 bases and J by 5 bases. The germline V gene encodes CDR1 MGHRA and CDR2 YSYEKL. The CDR3 is made up of 16 amino acids. This CDR3 reads CASSQTPRGGAHEQYF. The CDR3 DNA follows: TGCGCCAGCAGCCAAACCCCCCGGGGAGGGGCTCACGAGCAGTACTTC.

V usage is TRBV5-4 and J usage is TRBJ2-7; D possibly corresponds to TRBD1 (6 bases). Trimming cost V 4 bases and J 2 bases, with 13 bases left between them. The germline V gene has CDR1 SGHNT and CDR2 YYREEE (reference sequence). CDR3 length equals 14 residues. CDR3 nucleotide sequence: TGTGCCAGCAGCGTGTGGACAGCAACCTACGAGCAGTACTTC. As protein: CASSVWTATYEQYF.

This clone was found once. This sequence joins TRBV7-2 and TRBJ2-1, with D possibly matching TRBD1 (5 bases). V lost 0 bases and J 8 bases, leaving 20 bases between the germline ends. Per the germline V gene, CDR1 is SGHTA and CDR2 is FQGNSA. This CDR3 spans 17 amino acids. CDR3 bases: TGTGCCAGCAGCTTAGCTCGCTGGCAGGGAAAAGACGATGAGCAGTTCTTC. Its translation is CASSLARWQGKDDEQFF.

The chain combines TRBV28 with TRBJ2-1; 9 bases agree with TRBD2. Trimming cost V 5 bases and J 5 bases; bases outside gene matches: 7. CDR1 MDHEN and CDR2 SYDVKM come from the germline V gene. This CDR3 is 15 amino acids long. The CDR3 region has the DNA TGTGCCAGCAGTCGGCTAGCGGGATACGACAATGAGCAGTTCTTC. Translation gives CASSRLAGYDNEQFF.

The rearrangement links TRBV5-4 to TRBJ2-1; 8 bases fit TRBD2. This CDR3 spans 16 amino acids. Germline-derived CDR1 and CDR2 are SGHNT and YYREEE (reference sequence). The V gene end was trimmed by 6 bases and the J gene end by 0 bases; junction bases not matched to a gene: 8. In DNA, the CDR3 is TGTGCCAGCATGCGGAGCGGGAGTAGCTCCTACAATGAGCAGTTCTTC. This translates into CASMRSGSSSYNEQFF.

The genes are TRBV7-2 and TRBJ1-5, with D uncertain. CDR1 SGHTA and CDR2 FQGNSA come from the germline V gene. V was cut by 5 bases and J by 0 bases, with 20 bases left in between. CDR3 size: 18 residues. CDR3: CASSLSGLGLYSNQPQHF. CDR3 coding DNA: TGTGCCAGCAGCCTCTCGGGGTTGGGGTTATATAGCAATCAGCCCCAGCATTTT.

The CDR3 nucleotides read TGCGCCAGCAGCTTGGACGTACTCGGTAGCAATCAGCCCCAGCATTTT. It is translated as CASSLDVLGSNQPQHF. This sequence joins TRBV5-1 and TRBJ1-5; no firm D call. Looked up from germline, CDR1 is SGHRS and CDR2 is YFSETQ. With 0 bases removed from V and 0 bases from J, the gap between germline ends came to 10 bases. The CDR3 is made up of 16 amino acids.

This chain joins TRBV6-5 and TRBJ2-7; tentatively, D is TRBD2 (6 bases). Germline loops: CDR1 MNHEY, CDR2 SVGAGI. The CDR3 is made up of 14 amino acids. V lost 2 bases and J 3 bases, leaving 11 bases between the germline ends. CDR3 in amino acids: CASSYGGDDYEQYF. The DNA of the CDR3 is TGTGCCAGCAGTTACGGCGGGGATGACTACGAGCAGTACTTC.

The chain couples TRBV11-2 to TRBJ1-5; D is ambiguous. Germline loops: CDR1 SGHAT, CDR2 FQNNGV. CDR3 length: 13 amino acids. The V end lost 5 bases, the J end lost 1 base, and 6 bases lay between the germline ends. The CDR3 DNA sequence: TGTGCCAGCAGCCTCCGGAGCAATCAGCCCCAGCATTTT. Amino acids: CASSLRSNQPQHF.

This chain joins TRBV6-1 and TRBJ2-2, with 7 bases aligning to TRBD2. The J segment lost 0 bases and the V segment lost 6 bases, leaving 1 base of the junction unmatched. CDR3 size: 14 residues. CDR1 and CDR2 (germline): MNHNS, SASEGT. The CDR3 DNA reads as TGTGCCAGCAGAGCGGGGACGAACACCGGGGAGCTGTTTTTT. Translating gives CASRAGTNTGELFF.

The genes are TRBV5-6 and TRBJ2-7; TRBD2 might be the D (6 bases). Germline loops: CDR1 SGHDT, CDR2 YYEEEE. The CDR3 is 14 amino acids. Trimming stripped 6 bases from V and 3 bases from J, with 16 bases between. The DNA for the CDR3 is TGTGCCAGCACCATCGTCGCGGGGTTCTACGAGCAGTACTTC. Encoded protein: CASTIVAGFYEQYF.

A single count supports this clone. This chain links TRBV10-3 with TRBJ1-2; D is unclear. Per the germline V gene, CDR1 is ENHRY and CDR2 is SYGVKD. V lost 6 bases and J lost 7, with 15 bases in between. This CDR3 spans 13 amino acids. The chain's CDR3 is CAIRSLAGIGYTF. The CDR3 DNA sequence: TGTGCCATCAGGAGCTTGGCGGGTATTGGCTACACCTTC.

This clone came up once. This rearrangement joins TRBV19 to TRBJ2-5, with D maybe TRBD1 (6 bases). Germline values: CDR1 LNHDA, CDR2 SQIVND (reference sequence). The CDR3 spans 21 residues. The V gene lost 4 bases and the J gene lost 1 base, with 31 bases spanning the gap. CDR3 loop: CASSSTGIGGTYSGFQETQYF. In nucleotides, the CDR3 is TGTGCCAGTAGTAGCACAGGGATAGGGGGTACGTATTCAGGGTTCCAAGAGACCCAGTACTTC.

The chain joins TRBV10-2 to TRBJ1-1; D is ambiguous. The V gene lost 8 bases and the J gene lost 1 base, with 5 bases spanning the gap. The CDR3 loop spans 11 amino acids. Germline V lookup: CDR1 WSHSY, CDR2 SAAADI. The CDR3 protein is CASRSNTEAFF. In nucleotides, the CDR3 is TGCGCCAGCCGGTCGAACACTGAAGCTTTCTTT.